Following are 17 T cell receptor beta chains from one sample sequenced in a study of cytomegalovirus exposure and HLA in healthy donors. 13 Jbeta primers and 60 Vbeta primers were used for the PCR. The protocol was immunoSEQ multiplex PCR, while the TCRdb copy is restricted to in-frame clones and leaves out a portion. In the table there are around 64,000 clones, about 70% of which are singletons. Sample: PBMCs. These receptors all stem from a woman aged 25 to 39 in good health and CMV-seropositive.

The chain has TRBV7-2 and TRBJ2-6; perhaps TRBD1 as D (6 bases). CDR1 and CDR2 (germline): SGHTA, FQGNSA. The V gene lost 5 bases and the J gene lost 0 bases, with 14 bases spanning the gap. CDR3 length: 17 residues. This CDR3 is CASSMATGNSGANVLTF. The CDR3 region has the DNA TGTGCCAGCAGCATGGCGACAGGAAACTCTGGGGCCAACGTCCTGACTTTC. Combining the CDR3 with reference TRBV7-2 and TRBJ2-6 gives the whole variable domain GAGVSQSPSNKVTEKGKDVELRCDPISGHTALYWYRQSLGQGLEFLIYFQGNSAPDKSGLPSDRFSAERTGGSVSTLTIQRTQQEDSAVYLCASSMATGNSGANVLTFGAGSRLTVL.

The chain is built from TRBV2 and TRBJ2-7, with D maybe TRBD1 (6 bases). The CDR3 is 14 amino acids. The germline V gene has CDR1 SNHLY and CDR2 FYNNEI. V was clipped by 4 bases and J by 2 bases, with 12 bases between them. The CDR3 protein is CASSVQGSTYEQYF. The CDR3, as DNA: TGTGCCAGCAGTGTACAGGGAAGCACCTACGAGCAGTACTTC.

This clone was detected only a few times. This chain uses TRBV7-2 with TRBJ2-1; TRBD2 matches 11 bases. CDR3 size: 14 residues. The V gene end was trimmed by 4 bases and the J gene end by 15 bases; junction bases not matched to a gene: 11. Germline V CDR1 and CDR2: SGHTA, FQGNSA. CDR3 sequence reads: CASSSGTSGQKGFF. The CDR3 nucleotides read TGTGCCAGCAGCTCGGGGACTAGCGGACAAAAAGGGTTCTTC.

The chain joins TRBV6-5 to TRBJ1-5; 9 nucleotides line up with TRBD1. Unmatched junction bases numbered 3, after V lost 8 bases and J lost 4 bases. The CDR3 loop spans 13 amino acids. The germline CDR1 and CDR2 sequences are MNHEY and SVGAGI. For the CDR3, the DNA is TGTGCCAGCGGACAGGGGTGGAATCAGCCCCAGCATTTT. This translates into CASGQGWNQPQHF.

The chain combines TRBV5-4 with TRBJ2-3; 8 nucleotides align to TRBD1. The germline CDR1 and CDR2 sequences are SGHNT and YYREEE (reference sequence). This CDR3 has 14 amino acids. V lost 4 bases and J lost 1; bases outside the gene matches: 2. This CDR3 reads CASSTGQGTDTQYF. In DNA, the CDR3 is TGTGCCAGCAGCACGGGACAGGGCACAGATACGCAGTATTTT.

The chain carries TRBV9 and TRBJ2-7; maybe TRBD2 (5 bases). Per germline, CDR1 SGDLS and CDR2 YYNGEE. The V end was cut by 2 bases, the J end by 2 bases, with 14 bases between. The CDR3 has 15 amino acids. The CDR3 sequence: CASSVSAKGAYEQYF. The CDR3 DNA sequence: TGTGCCAGCAGCGTTAGCGCAAAAGGCGCCTACGAGCAGTACTTC.

V gene TRBV7-8 combines with J gene TRBJ2-7, with TRBD2 as a possible D gene (6 bases). The germline CDR1 and CDR2 sequences are SGHVS and FQNEAQ. The ends were cut back, 1 base at V and 0 bases at J, with 7 bases in the middle. The length of the CDR3 is 14 residues. The CDR3 spells CASSLGGNSYEQYF. CDR3 DNA: TGTGCCAGCAGCTTAGGCGGGAACTCCTACGAGCAGTACTTC.

This rearrangement joins TRBV30 to TRBJ2-6, with 7 bases that match TRBD1. Trimming cost V 1 base and J 1 base; bases outside gene matches: 10. The germline V gene encodes CDR1 GTSNPN and CDR2 SVGIG (reference sequence). The CDR3 runs 18 residues. CDR3 loop: CAWSAMGQRLSGANVLTF. In DNA form, the CDR3 reads TGTGCCTGGAGTGCTATGGGACAGCGACTATCTGGGGCCAACGTCCTGACTTTC.

The V and J genes are TRBV5-4 and TRBJ2-7, with TRBD2 identical over 14 bases. The CDR3 totals 15 residues. Germline values: CDR1 SGHNT, CDR2 YYREEE (reference sequence). V trimming: 5 bases; J trimming: 3 bases; junction bases outside the gene matches: 4. The CDR3 DNA is TGTGCCAGCAGTCCGGGACTAGCGGGAGACTACGAGCAGTACTTC. It is translated as CASSPGLAGDYEQYF.

This clone was seen only once. The chain recombines TRBV28 with TRBJ2-3, with 8 bases matching TRBD2. This CDR3 has 14 amino acids. V lost 0 bases to trimming and J lost 5 bases; unmatched junction nucleotides: 1. Germline V CDR1 and CDR2: MDHEN, SYDVKM. The CDR3 protein is CASSLWAGGDTQYF. The CDR3 nucleotides read TGTGCCAGCAGTTTATGGGCGGGAGGAGATACGCAGTATTTT.

The chain employs TRBV29-1 and TRBJ1-1; tentatively, D is TRBD1 (5 bases). The CDR3 is 12 amino acids. The ends were cut back, 6 bases at V and 1 base at J, with 9 bases in the middle. In germline, CDR1 is SQVTM, CDR2 ANQGSEA. The CDR3 bases are TGCAGCGTCGCTACAGGGAACACTGAAGCTTTCTTT. It specifies CSVATGNTEAFF. Full variable domain (outside the CDR3, taken from reference TRBV29-1 and TRBJ1-1): SAVISQKPSRDICQRGTSLTIQCQVDSQVTMMFWYRQQPGQSLTLIATANQGSEATYESGFVIDKFPISRPNLTFSTLTVSNMSPEDSSIYLCSVATGNTEAFFGQGTRLTVV.

The chain links TRBV5-1 to TRBJ2-7; 7 bases match TRBD1. The CDR3 has 15 amino acids. The germline V gene has CDR1 SGHRS and CDR2 YFSETQ. Unmatched junction bases numbered 12, after V lost 3 bases and J lost 6 bases. The CDR3, as DNA: TGCGCCAGCAGCTCCACCGGGACAGCGGCCAGCGAGCAGTACTTC. This translates into CASSSTGTAASEQYF.

This sequence joins TRBV28 and TRBJ1-5; 7 bases are shared with TRBD1. This CDR3 has 15 residues. The germline V gene encodes CDR1 MDHEN and CDR2 SYDVKM. J lost 0 bases, V lost 5 bases, and 4 bases had no gene match. CDR3 nucleotides: TGTGCCAGCAGTCCTTGGACAGGTAGCAATCAGCCCCAGCATTTT. Translation gives CASSPWTGSNQPQHF.

The chain links TRBV9 to TRBJ2-2; D is possibly TRBD1 (6 bases). V lost 5 bases and J 0 bases, leaving 11 bases between the germline ends. This CDR3 spans 15 amino acids. The germline gives CDR1 SGDLS, CDR2 YYNGEE. The chain's CDR3 is CASSEGGTNTGELFF. The CDR3 DNA sequence: TGTGCCAGCAGTGAAGGGGGTACGAACACCGGGGAGCTGTTTTTT.

This clone appeared once. The J gene is TRBJ1-1, the V gene TRBV10-3, with D perhaps TRBD1 (6 bases). CDR1 ENHRY and CDR2 SYGVKD come from the germline V gene. V was cut by 3 bases and J by 5 bases, with 19 bases left in between. The CDR3 runs to 16 residues. CDR3 residues: CAISDPGGKVRTEAFF. The CDR3 nucleotides read TGTGCCATCAGTGATCCTGGGGGCAAGGTGAGAACTGAAGCTTTCTTT.

This clone appeared once. This sequence joins TRBV30 and TRBJ1-1; D is perhaps TRBD1 (6 bases). The germline V and J ends were trimmed by 1 base and 1 base, with 19 bases remaining between them. This CDR3 has 17 residues. Germline CDR1 reads GTSNPN; CDR2 reads SVGIG (reference sequence). For the CDR3, the DNA is TGTGCCTGGAGTGCCTCGCCAGGGGCTTGGTCGAACACTGAAGCTTTCTTT. Translated, it gives CAWSASPGAWSNTEAFF.

CDR3 nucleotides: TGCGCCAGCAGTGAGTCTCTAGCGGGCGCAGATACGCAGTATTTT. This sequence encodes CASSESLAGADTQYF. The chain employs TRBV10-1 and TRBJ2-3; TRBD2 aligns across 8 bases. The CDR3 length is 15 residues. The germline gives CDR1 WNHNN, CDR2 SYGVQD (reference sequence). The ends lost 0 bases at V and 4 bases at J; junction bases unmatched: 3.